A single T cell receptor beta chain is shown here with its context. What it binds is unknown. The sample belongs to a study of T-cell memory formation after mild COVID-19. Study-level information: TCR clustering was largely donor specific.

TCR alpha and TCR beta cDNA libraries with sample barcodes and UMIs came from 5'RACE using constant-segment primers. Each CDR3 protein is one row after TCRdb ran MiXCR on the 5' RACE reads. Here the sample spans fewer than 250,000 distinct CDR3 sequences, around 19% being singletons. Study-level points and caveats: Cross-reactive memory apparently joined, as some responding clones appeared in pre-infection memory.

The length of the CDR3 is 16 residues. Germline V CDR1 and CDR2: LGHNT, FRNRAP. Trimming stripped 0 bases from V and 5 bases from J, with 15 bases between. The origin of this receptor is an adult woman who had mild COVID-19 (a few samples of this study predate the infection). Cell type and time point are not known. Sequences were obtained from PBMCs or a T cell subset sorted from them (not recorded which). V and J are TRBV12-5 and TRBJ2-3; no clear D gene. CDR3 bases: TGTGCTAGTGGTTTGGTACGTCCCCCCAAAGTAGATACGCAGTATTTT. This gives the protein CASGLVRPPKVDTQYF.